The 17 T cell receptor beta chains in this list originate from one sample, sequenced in a study of radiotherapy plus CTLA-4 blockade in lung cancer. Using immunoSEQ multiplex PCR, the repertoire was profiled, and TCRdb retains in-frame clones only, with some absent. The table lists around 130,000 clones, 70% to 90% of them singletons. The sequenced sample was peripheral blood, obtained from a patient treated with radiotherapy plus ipilimumab. These receptors all come from a human donor with non-small cell lung cancer that progressed on radiotherapy plus ipilimumab.

V and J are TRBV27 and TRBJ1-4, with 9 bases matching TRBD1. The length of the CDR3 is 18 residues. Germline CDR1 and CDR2: MNHEY and SMNVEV (reference sequence). V gave up 5 bases and J gave up 8 bases; unmatched junction bases: 18. CDR3 loop: CASSAKRTGGRTREKLFF. The CDR3 region has the DNA TGTGCCAGCAGTGCAAAAAGAACAGGGGGCAGGACAAGGGAAAAACTGTTTTTT.

This clone was picked up one time. Other nucleotide sequences from this sample produce the same CDR3. This chain connects TRBV18 to TRBJ2-1; D is unresolved. The V end was cut by 2 bases, the J end by 3 bases, with 11 bases between. Germline loops: CDR1 KGHSH, CDR2 LQKENI. This CDR3 comprises 15 residues. CDR3 coding DNA: TGTGCCAGCTCACCAACCCGAGACTTCTACAATGAGCAGTTCTTC. The encoded protein is CASSPTRDFYNEQFF. Variable domain in full (rest from reference TRBV18 and TRBJ2-1): NAGVMQNPRHLVRRRGQEARLRCSPMKGHSHVYWYRQLPEEGLKFMVYLQKENIIDESGMPKERFSAEFPKEGPSILRIQQVVRGDSAAYFCASSPTRDFYNEQFFGPGTRLTVL.

The V and J genes are TRBV6-5 and TRBJ2-7; 8 bases line up with TRBD2. J was trimmed by 6 bases and V by 0 bases; bases with no gene match: 10. CDR1 MNHEY and CDR2 SVGAGI come from the germline V gene. The CDR3 totals 16 residues. This CDR3 is CASSYSPGLGATEQYF. CDR3 sequence (DNA): TGTGCCAGCAGTTACTCCCCGGGACTAGGGGCTACCGAGCAGTACTTC.

The genes are TRBV9 and TRBJ1-2, with D perhaps matching TRBD1 (6 bases). Germline lookup yields CDR1 SGDLS and CDR2 YYNGEE. The CDR3 is 16 amino acids. Between the trimmed V and J ends, which lost 5 bases and 4 bases, there was a span of 21 bases. The CDR3 sequence is CASSSLGAGGSYGYTF. Here the CDR3 DNA reads TGTGCCAGCAGTTCGTTAGGGGCGGGGGGCTCCTATGGCTACACCTTC.

This clone has just one count. The chain has TRBV5-1 and TRBJ1-1, with TRBD1 matching 9 bases. CDR3 size: 19 residues. J was trimmed by 0 bases and V by 0 bases; bases with no gene match: 12. CDR1 is SGHRS, CDR2 YFSETQ, per germline. In DNA, the CDR3 is TGCGCCAGCAGCTTGGCCACTTTACAGGGGGCGCGTATGAACACTGAAGCTTTCTTT. This encodes CASSLATLQGARMNTEAFF.

The CDR3 is CASSTRTPGRLDSQPQHF. The CDR3 nucleotides read TGTGCCAGTAGTACGCGGACTCCGGGACGTTTAGATAGTCAGCCCCAGCATTTT. The chain has TRBV19 and TRBJ1-5, with TRBD1 as a possible D gene (5 bases). Trimming stripped 4 bases from V and 6 bases from J, with 25 bases between. From germline, CDR1 is LNHDA and CDR2 SQIVND (reference sequence). CDR3 length: 18 amino acids.

The chain combines TRBV11-3 with TRBJ2-3; 7 bases are shared with TRBD1. The CDR3 has 15 residues. J gave up 3 bases and V 1 base, and 4 bases lay outside the gene matches. CDR1 is SGHNT, CDR2 YENEEA, per germline. CDR3 residues: CASSLGGGWTDTQYF. CDR3 in DNA: TGTGCCAGCAGCTTAGGAGGGGGCTGGACAGATACGCAGTATTTT.

This clone has just one count. This chain connects TRBV9 to TRBJ2-7; 14 positions match TRBD2. V lost 2 bases, J lost 3 bases, and 4 bases stayed unmatched. This CDR3 spans 16 amino acids. The germline V gene has CDR1 SGDLS and CDR2 YYNGEE. The CDR3 here is CASSVRLAGGIYEQYF. The CDR3 bases are TGTGCCAGCAGCGTGAGACTAGCGGGAGGGATCTACGAGCAGTACTTC.

V gene TRBV5-1 combines with J gene TRBJ2-5; 9 nucleotides agree with TRBD2. CDR3 length: 16 amino acids. Germline V gene lookup returns CDR1 SGHRS and CDR2 YFSETQ. V lost 0 bases, J lost 5 bases, and 8 bases stayed unmatched. The CDR3 region has the DNA TGCGCCAGCAGCTTGGGCCTTAGCGGGAGTTACGAGACCCAGTACTTC. Translation gives CASSLGLSGSYETQYF.

This clone showed up just once. V usage is TRBV6-5 and J usage is TRBJ1-1; perhaps TRBD1 as D (6 bases). The germline V gene encodes CDR1 MNHEY and CDR2 SVGAGI. The CDR3 spans 14 residues. V lost 2 bases, J lost 1 base, and 8 bases lay in between. CDR3 DNA: TGTGCCAGCAGTTACCGACAGGAGAACACTGAAGCTTTCTTT. It translates to CASSYRQENTEAFF.

The chain carries TRBV18 and TRBJ2-7; D is uncertain. The CDR3 consists of 13 residues. V was pared by 9 bases and J by 4 bases, with 16 bases between. Germline V gene data show CDR1 as KGHSH and CDR2 as LQKENI. CDR3 DNA sequence: TGTGCCAGGAACCCCCGGAACTTTTACGAGCAGTACTTC. It specifies CARNPRNFYEQYF.

The chain joins TRBV28 to TRBJ1-2, with TRBD1 as a possible D gene (5 bases). The ends were cut back, 4 bases at V and 4 bases at J, with 13 bases in the middle. The V gene's germline CDR1 is MDHEN and CDR2 SYDVKM. The CDR3 length is 14 residues. The CDR3 DNA sequence: TGTGCCAGCAGTTCCACAGGCAAGGGCTATGGCTACACCTTC. Protein product: CASSSTGKGYGYTF.

Here the CDR3 reads CASSGGQGSLNTEAFF. The CDR3, as DNA: TGTGCCAGCAGCGGGGGACAGGGTAGTTTGAACACTGAAGCTTTCTTT. The chain recombines TRBV5-6 with TRBJ1-1; TRBD1 agrees at 9 bases. Germline CDR1 SGHDT, CDR2 YYEEEE. This CDR3 region has 16 residues. V trimming: 4 bases; J trimming: 0 bases; junction bases outside the gene matches: 7.

V and J are TRBV20-1 and TRBJ2-3; D not certain. Trimming removed 4 bases at V and 7 bases at J, with 9 bases between. From germline, CDR1 is DFQATT and CDR2 SNEGSKA (reference sequence). The CDR3 runs to 11 residues. CDR3 sequence reads: CSATFPNTQYF. The CDR3 coding sequence is TGCAGTGCTACGTTCCCGAATACGCAGTATTTT.

V gene TRBV5-1 combines with J gene TRBJ2-1; D remains ambiguous. The germline V gene has CDR1 SGHRS and CDR2 YFSETQ. V lost 4 bases, J lost 9 bases, and 17 bases lay in between. The CDR3 runs 14 residues. CDR3 DNA sequence: TGCGCCAGCAGCGTAAGCCCTATTAACGGTGAGCAGTTCTTC. This gives the protein CASSVSPINGEQFF.

The chain has TRBV7-9 and TRBJ1-1; no definite D call. From germline, CDR1 is SEHNR and CDR2 FQNEAQ (reference sequence). The CDR3 is 15 residues long. Trimming left V 4 bases short and J 4 bases short, with 16 bases between. The DNA of the CDR3 is TGTGCCAGCAGCTCCGCCCTCCGGGCTCCCACTGAAGCTTTCTTT. Its protein product is CASSSALRAPTEAFF.

This clone occurred a few times. The rearrangement uses TRBV7-3 and TRBJ2-7, with TRBD2 as a possible D gene (5 bases). The CDR3 runs 15 residues. Per the germline V gene, CDR1 is SGHTA and CDR2 is FQGTGA. V lost 5 bases to trimming and J lost 0 bases, with 14 bases between them. This chain's CDR3 is CASSTRLRGSYEQYF. The DNA of the CDR3 is TGTGCCAGCAGCACGAGACTCCGGGGCTCCTACGAGCAGTACTTC.